This is a list of T cell receptor beta chains from one sample in a study of identical twins. Each CDR3 protein is one row after TCRdb ran MiXCR on the 5' RACE reads. The sample yields some 1,700,000 distinct CDR3 sequences, less than 40% seen once. The sequenced sample was cord blood. Receptors originate from a newborn girl in good health. The CDR3 runs from the conserved cysteine through the conserved F or W. The order of the fields is D gene, J gene, clone size, V gene, CDR3 protein, CDR3 DNA. D genes are given only for firm matches. Clone size, where shown, is once, few, many, or a class for clones that have expanded.

-,TRBJ2-6,-,TRBV5-1,CASSLVGWAASGANVLTF,TGCGCCAGCAGCTTGGTAGGCTGGGCAGCCTCTGGGGCCAACGTCCTGACTTTC
TRBD1,TRBJ2-7,many,TRBV2,CASSGRDRVNEQYF,TGTGCCAGCAGTGGTCGGGACAGGGTAAACGAGCAGTACTTC
-,TRBJ1-5,few,TRBV27,CASSPKGGYQPQHF,TGTGCCAGCAGCCCTAAAGGGGGATATCAGCCCCAGCATTTT
TRBD1,TRBJ1-4,few,TRBV20-1,CSARGLIGARDRGRQRSEKLFF,TGCAGTGCTAGAGGTCTGATTGGGGCCCGGGACAGGGGGAGGCAGCGGAGTGAAAAACTGTTTTTT
-,TRBJ1-1,-,TRBV29-1,CSVVGTRGPLSTEAFF,TGCAGCGTTGTAGGTACCCGGGGGCCCCTGAGCACTGAAGCTTTCTTT
-,TRBJ2-1,once,TRBV12-3/TRBV12-4,CASSFSHYEQFF,TGTGCCAGCAGTTTCTCCCACTATGAGCAGTTCTTC
-,TRBJ2-7,-,TRBV28,CATLVSSYEQYF,TGTGCCACCCTGGTGAGCTCCTACGAGCAGTACTTC
-,TRBJ2-7,once,TRBV29-1,CSVGQNEQYF,TGCAGCGTTGGACAAAACGAGCAGTACTTC
TRBD1,TRBJ1-6,-,TRBV6-1,CASTQGNSPLHF,TGTGCCAGCACACAGGGGAATTCACCCCTCCACTTT
-,TRBJ2-1,-,TRBV28,CASSTARGYLSYEQFF,TGTGCCAGCAGTACCGCTAGGGGTTACCTGTCCTACGAGCAGTTCTTC
-,TRBJ1-1,few,TRBV5-1,CASRDGQMNTEAFF,TGCGCCAGCAGAGACGGGCAGATGAACACTGAAGCTTTCTTT
TRBD1,TRBJ2-7,few,TRBV28,CASSRTGPLYEQYF,TGTGCCAGCAGCCGGACAGGCCCCCTCTACGAGCAGTACTTC
-,TRBJ2-1,-,TRBV28,CAGTDLGNEQFF,TGTGCCGGCACCGACCTAGGGAATGAGCAGTTCTTC
-,TRBJ2-1,few,TRBV3-1,CASSHPTGSYNEQFF,TGTGCCAGCAGCCACCCGACCGGGAGCTACAATGAGCAGTTCTTC
-,TRBJ1-2,-,TRBV12-5,CASGRDSRNYGYTF,TGTGCTAGTGGTCGGGACTCCCGAAACTATGGCTACACCTTC
TRBD2,TRBJ2-2,-,TRBV11-3,CASSRTSGWNTGELFF,TGTGCCAGCAGCCGGACTAGCGGTTGGAACACCGGGGAGCTGTTTTTT
-,TRBJ1-5,-,TRBV20-1,CSALRRVSNQPQHF,TGCAGTGCTCTTAGACGGGTTAGCAATCAGCCCCAGCATTTT
TRBD1,TRBJ1-2,-,TRBV12-3/TRBV12-4,CASSLRDRGWSGYTF,TGTGCCAGCAGTTTACGGGACAGGGGGTGGAGTGGCTACACCTTC
TRBD2,TRBJ2-3,-,TRBV3-1,CASRQRGGDDTQYF,TGTGCCTCCAGGCAGCGGGGGGGCGATGATACGCAGTATTTT
-,TRBJ1-1,-,TRBV7-9,CASSPPYSAFF,TGTGCCAGCAGCCCTCCATACTCAGCTTTCTTT
-,TRBJ1-5,-,TRBV27,CASSLYMRGNQPQHF,TGTGCCAGCAGTTTATATATGAGAGGCAATCAGCCCCAGCATTTT
-,TRBJ2-3,-,TRBV19,CASSGPIPDTQYF,TGTGCCAGTAGTGGTCCCATCCCGGATACGCAGTATTTT
TRBD1,TRBJ1-4,few,TRBV12-3/TRBV12-4,CASRLLAGTGTEKLFF,TGTGCCAGCAGGCTCCTCGCCGGGACAGGGACCGAAAAACTGTTTTTT
TRBD1,TRBJ1-5,-,TRBV9,CASSSDRGDSNQPQHF,TGTGCCAGCAGCTCGGACAGGGGGGATAGCAATCAGCCCCAGCATTTT
-,TRBJ2-1,-,TRBV7-9,CASRSVQTSSYNEQFF,TGTGCCAGCAGGAGCGTACAGACCAGCTCCTACAATGAGCAGTTCTTC
TRBD1,TRBJ1-1,-,TRBV5-1,CASSLGRGDRRDMNTEAFF,TGCGCCAGCAGCTTGGGTCGTGGGGACAGGCGAGACATGAACACTGAAGCTTTCTTT
TRBD2,TRBJ2-7,-,TRBV27,CANTRDYKRWDEQYF,TGTGCCAATACCCGGGACTACAAGAGATGGGATGAGCAGTACTTC
-,TRBJ2-1,-,TRBV11-1,CASSLVDSPFNEQFF,TGTGCCAGCAGCTTAGTGGACTCTCCATTCAATGAGCAGTTCTTC
-,TRBJ2-7,-,TRBV7-2,CASSPGARDYEQYF,TGTGCCAGCAGCCCCGGAGCACGAGACTACGAGCAGTACTTC
-,TRBJ2-7,-,TRBV20-1,CSANKIPGTVFYEQYF,TGCAGTGCTAATAAAATTCCCGGGACCGTCTTCTACGAGCAGTACTTC
-,TRBJ2-7,few,TRBV28,CASSLLQALPYEQYF,TGTGCCAGCAGTTTGCTCCAGGCGCTCCCCTACGAGCAGTACTTC
-,TRBJ2-1,-,TRBV27,CASSSIAGPYNERFF,TGTGCCAGCAGCTCCATTGCAGGGCCCTACAATGAGCGGTTCTTC
-,TRBJ1-2,many,TRBV24-1,CATSDGTDYGYTF,TGTGCCACCAGTGACGGGACCGACTATGGCTACACCTTC
TRBD2,TRBJ2-1,many,TRBV29-1,CSVERLAGAYNEQFF,TGCAGCGTTGAGAGACTAGCGGGAGCCTACAATGAGCAGTTCTTC
TRBD1,TRBJ2-1,-,TRBV29-1,CSAGTGNVEQFF,TGCAGCGCCGGGACAGGGAATGTTGAGCAGTTCTTC
TRBD1,TRBJ1-2,-,TRBV20-1,CSALRDTRDSGAYGYTF,TGCAGTGCTTTACGAGATACCCGGGACAGCGGTGCCTATGGCTACACCTTC
-,TRBJ2-1,few,TRBV12-5,CASGFGTPNEQFF,TGTGCTAGTGGTTTTGGGACGCCCAATGAGCAGTTCTTC
-,TRBJ1-2,few,TRBV18,CASSPDLSTPYTF,TGTGCCAGCTCACCGGACTTGAGTACCCCCTACACCTTC
TRBD1,TRBJ1-4,-,TRBV6-6,CASSYSAGGAGGEKLFF,TGTGCCAGCAGTTACTCGGCAGGGGGCGCAGGGGGTGAAAAACTGTTTTTT
-,TRBJ2-5,-,TRBV7-7,CASSPHGRETQYF,TGTGCTAGCAGCCCTCACGGTCGGGAGACCCAGTACTTC
-,TRBJ2-4,-,TRBV7-9,CASSLDELLAKNIQYF,TGTGCCAGCAGCTTAGACGAGTTACTCGCCAAAAACATTCAGTACTTC
-,TRBJ2-7,-,TRBV12-3/TRBV12-4,CASSSLGGRVYEQYF,TGTGCCAGCAGTTCCCTTGGGGGCAGGGTCTACGAGCAGTACTTC
TRBD2,TRBJ2-1,many,TRBV7-2,CASSLESLAGAYNEQFF,TGTGCCAGCAGCTTAGAGTCGCTGGCGGGAGCTTACAATGAGCAGTTCTTC
-,TRBJ2-3,-,TRBV4-1,CASSQVGERTDTQYF,TGCGCCAGCAGCCAAGTGGGGGAACGCACAGATACGCAGTATTTT
-,TRBJ2-2,-,TRBV2,CASNYGTVELFF,TGTGCCAGCAACTACGGCACCGTGGAGCTGTTTTTT
TRBD1,TRBJ1-5,-,TRBV7-2,CASSLVGTGDNQPQHF,TGTGCCAGCAGCTTAGTCGGGACAGGGGACAATCAGCCCCAGCATTTT
-,TRBJ2-7,-,TRBV6-2/TRBV6-3,CASSYGGTGTYEQYF,TGTGCCAGCAGTTACGGTGGTACAGGAACCTACGAGCAGTACTTC
TRBD2,TRBJ2-4,-,TRBV7-2,CASSLLTGGGLQAKNIQYF,TGTGCCAGCAGCTTATTGACGGGGGGTGGTCTGCAAGCCAAAAACATTCAGTACTTC
TRBD1,TRBJ1-2,few,TRBV12-3/TRBV12-4,CASSLRGQTPNYGYTF,TGTGCCAGCAGTCTCAGGGGGCAAACTCCTAACTATGGCTACACCTTC
-,TRBJ2-2,-,TRBV30,CALNLGAGELFF,TGTGCCCTAAACCTCGGGGCCGGGGAGCTGTTTTTT
TRBD2,TRBJ2-3,many,TRBV5-1,CASSWGIAGRMDTQYF,TGCGCCAGCAGCTGGGGAATAGCGGGAAGGATGGATACGCAGTATTTT
-,TRBJ1-1,few,TRBV6-5,CASSPPFGGNTEAFF,TGTGCCAGCAGCCCACCGTTCGGAGGTAACACTGAAGCTTTCTTT
TRBD1,TRBJ2-7,-,TRBV4-1,CASKPITGVEEQYF,TGCGCCAGCAAACCGATTACAGGGGTGGAGGAGCAGTACTTC